Shown below are 21 T cell receptor beta chains from a single sample sequenced in a study of technical replicates of blood from a handful of donors. Profiling relied on immunoSEQ multiplex PCR, and the TCRdb table lists in-frame clones only, not all of them. The repertoire holds tens of thousands of clones, approximately 96% seen once, with roughly 0.37% in the top ten. The source material was T cells isolated from PBMCs. These receptor sequences come from a human donor in good health.

J is TRBJ2-1 and V is TRBV9; D unclear. From germline, CDR1 is SGDLS and CDR2 YYNGEE. The CDR3 runs to 14 residues. V lost 3 bases and J 6 bases, leaving 13 bases between the germline ends. CDR3 in DNA: TGTGCCAGCAGCGCAGTGAACCCCCGCAATGAGCAGTTCTTC. It codes for CASSAVNPRNEQFF.

The chain is built from TRBV7-6 and TRBJ1-4; the match to TRBD1 covers 7 bases. Trimming removed 0 bases from V and 4 bases from J; junction bases left unmatched: 8. CDR1 is SGHVS, CDR2 FNYEAQ, per germline. The CDR3 has 17 residues. CDR3 in amino acids: CASSLASTTGRNEKLFF. In DNA form, the CDR3 reads TGTGCCAGCAGCTTAGCATCCACGACAGGGCGTAATGAAAAACTGTTTTTT.

The rearrangement uses TRBV9 and TRBJ2-3; D unclear. CDR1 and CDR2 (germline): SGDLS, YYNGEE. Trimming stripped 3 bases from V and 4 bases from J, with 12 bases between. The length of the CDR3 is 14 residues. CDR3 nucleotides: TGTGCCAGCAGCGGCCAAAGAGGCCCAGATACGCAGTATTTT. This gives the protein CASSGQRGPDTQYF.

The V call is TRBV30, the J call TRBJ2-7; D is perhaps TRBD2 (7 bases). V was pared by 3 bases and J by 3 bases, with 9 bases between. This CDR3 has 12 residues. Per the germline V gene, CDR1 is GTSNPN and CDR2 is SVGIG (reference sequence). CDR3 loop: CAWRGGVYEQYF. The DNA of the CDR3 is TGTGCCTGGAGAGGGGGGGTCTACGAGCAGTACTTC.

This clone appeared a few times. V gene TRBV5-1 combines with J gene TRBJ1-5; D unclear. Germline CDR1 SGHRS, CDR2 YFSETQ. The germline V and J ends were trimmed by 6 bases and 2 bases, with 18 bases remaining between them. The CDR3 is 16 residues long. CDR3 sequence reads: CASIGAFHCGNQPQHF. In DNA form, the CDR3 reads TGCGCCAGCATTGGAGCATTCCACTGCGGCAATCAGCCCCAGCATTTT.

This sequence joins TRBV7-3 and TRBJ2-2, with a possible D match to TRBD2 (6 bases). Per germline, CDR1 SGHTA and CDR2 FQGTGA. The CDR3 runs 16 residues. Trimming removed 5 bases at V and 0 bases at J, with 13 bases between. CDR3 sequence: CASSPIRGSNTGELFF. Written as DNA, the CDR3 is TGTGCCAGCAGCCCCATCCGGGGGTCGAACACCGGGGAGCTGTTTTTT. Looking up the rest from reference TRBV7-3 and TRBJ2-2 gives the full variable domain: GAGVSQTPSNKVTEKGKYVELRCDPISGHTALYWYRQSLGQGPEFLIYFQGTGAADDSGLPNDRFFAVRPEGSVSTLKIQRTERGDSAVYLCASSPIRGSNTGELFFGEGSRLTVL.

The chain is built from TRBV5-1 and TRBJ2-3, with a tentative D call TRBD2 (7 bases). Deletions cut 1 base from V and 5 bases from J, with 17 bases between. Germline V gene sequence: CDR1 SGHRS, CDR2 YFSETQ. The CDR3 is 16 residues long. The CDR3 protein is CASSLLGGRLVDTQYF. The CDR3 DNA reads as TGCGCCAGCAGCTTGCTGGGGGGGCGACTGGTAGATACGCAGTATTTT.

The rearrangement links TRBV7-8 to TRBJ1-5; tentative D call: TRBD1 (5 bases). The CDR3 extends over 14 amino acids. From germline, CDR1 is SGHVS and CDR2 FQNEAQ. V was cut by 0 bases and J by 4 bases, with 7 bases left in between. CDR3 residues: CASSLAGANQPQHF. CDR3 sequence (DNA): TGTGCCAGCAGCTTAGCAGGGGCTAATCAGCCCCAGCATTTT.

The chain is built from TRBV5-4 and TRBJ2-2; TRBD2 matches 10 bases. CDR1 is SGHNT and CDR2 is YYREEE in the germline V gene (reference sequence). After removal of 4 bases from V and 0 bases from J, the junction contained 3 bases not matched to a gene. The CDR3 runs 16 residues. In nucleotides, the CDR3 is TGTGCCAGCAGCCGAGGACTAGCGGCGAACACCGGGGAGCTGTTTTTT. This sequence encodes CASSRGLAANTGELFF.

The chain has TRBV4-2 and TRBJ2-7; D remains unclear. Germline V gene sequence: CDR1 LGHNA, CDR2 YNFKEQ. The CDR3 has 14 residues. V lost 1 base and J 2 bases, leaving 9 bases between the germline ends. The CDR3 nucleotides read TGTGCCAGCAGCCAAGCCGCTGGGCCCTACGAGCAGTACTTC. The encoded protein is CASSQAAGPYEQYF.

The chain joins TRBV11-2 to TRBJ1-2, with 9 bases matching TRBD1. This CDR3 region has 15 residues. CDR1 and CDR2 from the germline V gene are SGHAT and FQNNGV. Germline trimming cut 5 bases from V and 8 bases from J; bases unmatched to any gene: 12. The CDR3 bases are TGTGCCAGCAGCCTAACTACAGGGGGCGCGGGAGGCTACACCTTC. Translation gives CASSLTTGGAGGYTF.

V and J are TRBV29-1 and TRBJ2-1, with 8 bases aligning to TRBD2. The junction had 7 bases not matched to a gene; V was cut back by 5 bases and J by 7 bases. Germline CDR1 reads SQVTM; CDR2 reads ANQGSEA. The CDR3 is 13 residues long. CDR3 sequence reads: CSVFSGSHNEQFF. In DNA, the CDR3 is TGCAGCGTTTTCAGCGGGAGTCATAATGAGCAGTTCTTC.

The chain recombines TRBV11-2 with TRBJ1-3, with D unresolved. This CDR3 spans 13 amino acids. Trimming removed 4 bases from V and 9 bases from J, with 13 bases in between. Germline values: CDR1 SGHAT, CDR2 FQNNGV. CDR3 region: CASSSSGERTIYF. The CDR3 region has the DNA TGTGCCAGCAGCTCCTCCGGGGAACGCACCATATATTTT.

V gene TRBV5-1 combines with J gene TRBJ2-6; 14 bases line up with TRBD2. CDR1 and CDR2 from the germline V gene are SGHRS and YFSETQ. After removal of 4 bases from V and 0 bases from J, the junction contained 3 bases not matched to a gene. The CDR3 consists of 18 residues. CDR3 residues: CASSPGLAGGSGANVLTF. The CDR3 coding sequence is TGCGCCAGCAGCCCAGGACTAGCGGGAGGCTCTGGGGCCAACGTCCTGACTTTC.

The gene calls are TRBV10-3 and TRBJ2-1; 10 bases line up with TRBD2. The length of the CDR3 is 18 residues. V lost 7 bases, J lost 0 bases, and 12 bases stayed unmatched. CDR1 is ENHRY and CDR2 is SYGVKD in the germline V gene. The CDR3 loop reads CAINSGASGSFSYNEQFF. The CDR3 DNA follows: TGTGCCATCAATTCTGGGGCTAGCGGGAGTTTCTCCTACAATGAGCAGTTCTTC.

The rearrangement joins TRBV10-3 to TRBJ1-3; tentative D call: TRBD1 (6 bases). Trimming pared 7 bases from V and 5 bases from J, leaving 18 bases between. The germline CDR1 and CDR2 sequences are ENHRY and SYGVKD. The CDR3 length is 15 residues. CDR3: CAIILQGPRRNTIYF. CDR3 DNA sequence: TGTGCCATCATCCTACAGGGTCCTAGGCGAAACACCATATATTTT.

The rearrangement joins TRBV4-1 to TRBJ2-7; TRBD2 aligns across 10 bases. Looked up from germline, CDR1 is MGHRA and CDR2 is YSYEKL. This CDR3 spans 15 amino acids. J lost 3 bases, V lost 0 bases, and 2 bases had no gene match. This chain's CDR3 is CASSQEASGSYEQYF. The CDR3 nucleotides are TGCGCCAGCAGCCAAGAAGCTAGCGGGAGCTACGAGCAGTACTTC.

This chain links TRBV19 with TRBJ1-5, with a weak D call TRBD1 (6 bases). From germline, CDR1 is LNHDA and CDR2 SQIVND (reference sequence). Trimming removed 8 bases at V and 6 bases at J, with 17 bases between. This CDR3 comprises 14 residues. The CDR3 is CASRTGILPQPQHF. The DNA of the CDR3 is TGTGCCAGTCGAACAGGGATTCTCCCTCAGCCCCAGCATTTT.

The rearrangement uses TRBV6-5 and TRBJ2-3, with D maybe TRBD1 (6 bases). CDR1 and CDR2 from the germline V gene are MNHEY and SVGAGI. This CDR3 contains 14 residues. The V gene lost 2 bases and the J gene lost 4 bases, with 10 bases spanning the gap. DNA of the CDR3: TGTGCCAGCAGTTACCTACAGGGCTCAGATACGCAGTATTTT. Translated: CASSYLQGSDTQYF.

This chain uses TRBV19 with TRBJ1-5; D is unclear. In germline, CDR1 is LNHDA, CDR2 SQIVND (reference sequence). The CDR3 consists of 15 residues. V lost 11 bases, J lost 0 bases, and 17 bases lay in between. The CDR3 DNA follows: TGTGCCGTAAGACGAGACACCTATAGCAATCAGCCCCAGCATTTT. As protein: CAVRRDTYSNQPQHF.

The CDR3 here is CASAPELLTDTQYF. Here the CDR3 DNA reads TGCGCCAGCGCCCCGGAGCTCCTCACAGATACGCAGTATTTT. J is TRBJ2-3 and V is TRBV4-1; no clear D. Trimming pared 8 bases from V and 2 bases from J, leaving 14 bases between. The CDR3 extends over 14 amino acids. Germline lookup yields CDR1 MGHRA and CDR2 YSYEKL.